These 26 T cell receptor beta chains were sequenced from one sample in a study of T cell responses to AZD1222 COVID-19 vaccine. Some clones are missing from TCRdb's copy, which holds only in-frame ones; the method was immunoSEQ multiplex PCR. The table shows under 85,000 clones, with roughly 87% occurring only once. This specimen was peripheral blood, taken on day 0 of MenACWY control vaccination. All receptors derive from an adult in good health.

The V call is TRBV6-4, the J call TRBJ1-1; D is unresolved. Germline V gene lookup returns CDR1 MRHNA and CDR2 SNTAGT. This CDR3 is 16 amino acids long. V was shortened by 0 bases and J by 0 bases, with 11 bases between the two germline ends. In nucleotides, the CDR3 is TGTGCCAGCAGTGACTCGATGGGGTTGATGAACACTGAAGCTTTCTTT. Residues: CASSDSMGLMNTEAFF.

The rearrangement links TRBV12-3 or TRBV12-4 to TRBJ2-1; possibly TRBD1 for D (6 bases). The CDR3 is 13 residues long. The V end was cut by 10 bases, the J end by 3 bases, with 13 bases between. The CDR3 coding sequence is TGTGCCACCCAAGGACAGTACTACAATGAGCAGTTCTTC. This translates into CATQGQYYNEQFF.

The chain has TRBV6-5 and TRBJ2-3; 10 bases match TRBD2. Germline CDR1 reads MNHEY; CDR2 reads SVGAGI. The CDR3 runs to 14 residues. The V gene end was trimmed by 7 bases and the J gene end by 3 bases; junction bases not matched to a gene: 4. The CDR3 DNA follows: TGTGCCAGCACTAGCGGGGGAAAGACAGATACGCAGTATTTT. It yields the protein CASTSGGKTDTQYF.

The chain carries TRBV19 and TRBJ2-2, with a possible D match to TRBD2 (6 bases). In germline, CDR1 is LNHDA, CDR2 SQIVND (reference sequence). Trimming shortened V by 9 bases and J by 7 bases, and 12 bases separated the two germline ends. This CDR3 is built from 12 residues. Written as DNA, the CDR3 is TGTGCCAGCCATACGGGGGTCGGGGAGCTGTTTTTT. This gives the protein CASHTGVGELFF.

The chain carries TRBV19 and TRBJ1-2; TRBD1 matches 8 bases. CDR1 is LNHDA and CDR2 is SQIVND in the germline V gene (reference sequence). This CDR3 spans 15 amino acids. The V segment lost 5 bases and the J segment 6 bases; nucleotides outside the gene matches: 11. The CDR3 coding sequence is TGTGCCAGTAGTTTATCCCCTGGGACAGGAAATGGCTACACCTTC. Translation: CASSLSPGTGNGYTF.

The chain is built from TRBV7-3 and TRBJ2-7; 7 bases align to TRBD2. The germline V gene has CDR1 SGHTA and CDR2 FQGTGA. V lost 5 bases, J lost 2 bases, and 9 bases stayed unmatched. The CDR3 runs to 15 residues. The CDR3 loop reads CASSPLGGGPYEQYF. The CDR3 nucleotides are TGTGCCAGCAGCCCTCTGGGCGGGGGTCCCTACGAGCAGTACTTC.

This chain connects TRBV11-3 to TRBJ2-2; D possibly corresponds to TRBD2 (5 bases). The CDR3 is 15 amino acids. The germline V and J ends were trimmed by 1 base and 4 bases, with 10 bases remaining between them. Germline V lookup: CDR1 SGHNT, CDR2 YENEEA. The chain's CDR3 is CASSLGGYGTGELFF. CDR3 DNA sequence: TGTGCCAGCAGCTTAGGAGGGTACGGCACCGGGGAGCTGTTTTTT.

CDR3 amino acids: CSASWLDTQYF. The CDR3 nucleotides read TGCAGTGCAAGCTGGTTAGATACGCAGTATTTT. V and J are TRBV20-1 and TRBJ2-3; unclear D gene. Germline-derived CDR1 and CDR2 are DFQATT and SNEGSKA (reference sequence). There are 11 residues in the CDR3. V gave up 6 bases and J gave up 5 bases, with 9 bases separating them.

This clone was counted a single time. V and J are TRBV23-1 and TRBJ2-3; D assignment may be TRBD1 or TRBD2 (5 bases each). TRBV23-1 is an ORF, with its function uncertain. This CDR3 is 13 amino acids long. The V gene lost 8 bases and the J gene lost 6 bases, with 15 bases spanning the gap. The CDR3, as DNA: TGCGCCAGCGAGGGGCCCATACAGGATACGCAGTATTTT. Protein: CASEGPIQDTQYF.

CDR3 sequence (DNA): TGTGCCAGCAGCTCTTTTGACGAGGGGCTCTACAATGAGCAGTTCTTC. This gives the protein CASSSFDEGLYNEQFF. The chain has TRBV7-8 and TRBJ2-1; either TRBD1 or TRBD2 may supply D (5 bases each). CDR3 length: 16 residues. CDR1 and CDR2 from the germline V gene are SGHVS and FQNEAQ. Trimming stripped 4 bases from V and 3 bases from J, with 16 bases between.

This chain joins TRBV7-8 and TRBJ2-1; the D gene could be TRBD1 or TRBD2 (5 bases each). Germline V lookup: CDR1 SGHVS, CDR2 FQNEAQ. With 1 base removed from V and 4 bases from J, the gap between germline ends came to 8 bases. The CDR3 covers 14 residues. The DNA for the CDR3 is TGTGCCAGCAGCTTAGGGGGGATTTACAATGAGCAGTTCTTC. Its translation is CASSLGGIYNEQFF.

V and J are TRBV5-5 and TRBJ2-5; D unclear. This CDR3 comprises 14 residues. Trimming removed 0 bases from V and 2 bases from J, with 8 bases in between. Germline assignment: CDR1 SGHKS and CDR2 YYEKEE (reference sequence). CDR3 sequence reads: CASSLVGRQETQYF. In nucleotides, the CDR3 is TGTGCCAGCAGCTTGGTCGGCAGACAAGAGACCCAGTACTTC.

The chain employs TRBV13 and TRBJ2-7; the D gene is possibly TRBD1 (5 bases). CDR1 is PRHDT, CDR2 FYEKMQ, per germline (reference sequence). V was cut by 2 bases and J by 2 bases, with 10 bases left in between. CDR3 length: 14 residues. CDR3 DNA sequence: TGTGCCAGCAGCTTACGCAGGGCTACCTACGAGCAGTACTTC. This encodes CASSLRRATYEQYF.

As DNA, the CDR3 is TGTGCCAGCAGCCCGGTGGGTCCCGGGGAGCTGTTTTTT. It encodes CASSPVGPGELFF. This rearrangement joins TRBV6-2 or TRBV6-3 to TRBJ2-2; D is unclear. The germline V gene has CDR1 MNHEY and CDR2 SVGEGT. CDR3 length: 13 residues. Trimming removed 6 bases from V and 6 bases from J, with 11 bases in between.

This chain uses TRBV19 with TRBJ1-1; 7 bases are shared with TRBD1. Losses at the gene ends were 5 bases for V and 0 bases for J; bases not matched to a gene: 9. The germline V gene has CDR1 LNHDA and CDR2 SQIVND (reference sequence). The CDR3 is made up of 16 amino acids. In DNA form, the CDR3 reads TGTGCCAGTAGTCCCTTGGGGGACAGCTTGAACACTGAAGCTTTCTTT. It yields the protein CASSPLGDSLNTEAFF.

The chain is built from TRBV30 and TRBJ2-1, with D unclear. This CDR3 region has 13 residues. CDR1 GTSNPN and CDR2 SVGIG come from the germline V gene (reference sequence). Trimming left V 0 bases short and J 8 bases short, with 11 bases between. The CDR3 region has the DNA TGTGCCTGGAGTGTAAAGGGCGGTGATGAGCAGTTCTTC. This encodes CAWSVKGGDEQFF.

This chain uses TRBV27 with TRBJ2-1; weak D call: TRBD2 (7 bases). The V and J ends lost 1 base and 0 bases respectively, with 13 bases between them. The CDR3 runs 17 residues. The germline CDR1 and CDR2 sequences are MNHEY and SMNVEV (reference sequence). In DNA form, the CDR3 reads TGTGCCAGCAGTTTATGGGGGGGGCCGCGCTCCTACAATGAGCAGTTCTTC. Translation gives CASSLWGGPRSYNEQFF.

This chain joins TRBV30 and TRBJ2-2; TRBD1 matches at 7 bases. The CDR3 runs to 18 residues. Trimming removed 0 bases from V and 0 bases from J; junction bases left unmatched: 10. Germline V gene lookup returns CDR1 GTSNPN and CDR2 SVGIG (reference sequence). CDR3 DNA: TGTGCCTGGAGTGTAGAGACAGGGCGATGGCCGAACACCGGGGAGCTGTTTTTT. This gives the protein CAWSVETGRWPNTGELFF. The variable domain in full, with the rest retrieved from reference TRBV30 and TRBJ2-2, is SQTIHQWPATLVQPVGSPLSLECTVEGTSNPNLYWYRQAAGRGLQLLFYSVGIGQISSEVPQNLSASRPQDRQFILSSKKLLLSDSGFYLCAWSVETGRWPNTGELFFGEGSRLTVL.

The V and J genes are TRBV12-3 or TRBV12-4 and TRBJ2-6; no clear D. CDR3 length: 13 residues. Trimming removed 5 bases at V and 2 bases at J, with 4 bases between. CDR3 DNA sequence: TGTGCCAGCAGTCAACCTGGGGCCAACGTCCTGACTTTC. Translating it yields CASSQPGANVLTF.

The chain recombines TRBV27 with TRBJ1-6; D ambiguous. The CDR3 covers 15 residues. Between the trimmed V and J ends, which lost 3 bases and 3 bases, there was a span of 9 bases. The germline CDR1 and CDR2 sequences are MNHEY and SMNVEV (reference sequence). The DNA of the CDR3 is TGTGCCAGCAGTTTGTCTGGGCGCTATAATTCACCCCTCCACTTT. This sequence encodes CASSLSGRYNSPLHF.

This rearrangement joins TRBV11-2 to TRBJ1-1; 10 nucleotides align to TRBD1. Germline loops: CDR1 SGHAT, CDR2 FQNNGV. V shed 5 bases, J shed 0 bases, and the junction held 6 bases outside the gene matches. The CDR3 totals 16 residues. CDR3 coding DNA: TGTGCCAGCAGCACCGGGACAGGGGATATGAACACTGAAGCTTTCTTT. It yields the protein CASSTGTGDMNTEAFF.

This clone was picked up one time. The CDR3 loop is CASHSGTYQETQYF. CDR3 nucleotides: TGTGCCAGCCATAGCGGGACGTACCAAGAGACCCAGTACTTC. The chain recombines TRBV19 with TRBJ2-5, with TRBD2 matching over 8 bases. Germline V CDR1 and CDR2: LNHDA, SQIVND (reference sequence). After removal of 9 bases from V and 0 bases from J, the junction contained 6 bases not matched to a gene. There are 14 residues in the CDR3. Variable domain in full (rest from reference TRBV19 and TRBJ2-5): DGGITQSPKYLFRKEGQNVTLSCEQNLNHDAMYWYRQDPGQGLRLIYYSQIVNDFQKGDIAEGYSVSREKKESFPLTVTSAQKNPTAFYLCASHSGTYQETQYFGPGTRLLVL.

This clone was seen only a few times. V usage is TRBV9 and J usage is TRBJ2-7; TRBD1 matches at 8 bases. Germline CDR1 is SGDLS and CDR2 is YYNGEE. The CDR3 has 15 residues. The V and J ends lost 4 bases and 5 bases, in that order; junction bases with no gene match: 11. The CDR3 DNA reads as TGTGCCAGCAGCCCCCGGCAGGGGGCGAGGGACGAGCAGTACTTC. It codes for CASSPRQGARDEQYF.

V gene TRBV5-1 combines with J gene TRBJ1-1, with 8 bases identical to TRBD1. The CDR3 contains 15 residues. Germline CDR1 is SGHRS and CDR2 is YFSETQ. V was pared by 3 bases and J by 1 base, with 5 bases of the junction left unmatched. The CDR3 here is CASSSFGQGNTEAFF. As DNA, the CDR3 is TGCGCCAGCAGCTCGTTCGGACAGGGGAACACTGAAGCTTTCTTT.

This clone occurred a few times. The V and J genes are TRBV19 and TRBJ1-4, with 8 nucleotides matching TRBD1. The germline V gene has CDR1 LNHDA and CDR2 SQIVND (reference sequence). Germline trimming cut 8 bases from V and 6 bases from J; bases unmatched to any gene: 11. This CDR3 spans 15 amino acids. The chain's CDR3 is CASGGGGQEYEKLFF. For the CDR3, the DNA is TGTGCCAGTGGGGGAGGGGGACAGGAGTATGAAAAACTGTTTTTT.

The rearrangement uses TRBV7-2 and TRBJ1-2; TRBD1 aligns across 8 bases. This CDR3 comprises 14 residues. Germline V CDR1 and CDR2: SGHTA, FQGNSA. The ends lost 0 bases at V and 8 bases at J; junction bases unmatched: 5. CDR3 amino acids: CASSLAGQGYGYTF. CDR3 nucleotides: TGTGCCAGCAGCTTAGCTGGACAGGGTTACGGCTACACCTTC.